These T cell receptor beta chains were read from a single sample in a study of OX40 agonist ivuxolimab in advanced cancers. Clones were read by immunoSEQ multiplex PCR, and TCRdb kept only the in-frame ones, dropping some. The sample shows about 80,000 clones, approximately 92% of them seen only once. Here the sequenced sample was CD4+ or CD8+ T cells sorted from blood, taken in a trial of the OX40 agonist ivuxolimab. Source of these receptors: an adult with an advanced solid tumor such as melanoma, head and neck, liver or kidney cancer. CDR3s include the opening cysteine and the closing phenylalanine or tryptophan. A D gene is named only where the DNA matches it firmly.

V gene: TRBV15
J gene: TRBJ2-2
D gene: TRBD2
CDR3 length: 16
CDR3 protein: CATRGSGTRRTGELFF
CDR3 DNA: TGTGCCACCAGAGGGTCCGGGACTAGAAGAACCGGGGAGCTGTTTTTT

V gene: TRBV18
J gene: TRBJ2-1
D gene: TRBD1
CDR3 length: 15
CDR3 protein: CASSPGQGNDNEQFF
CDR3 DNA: TGTGCCAGCTCCCCAGGACAGGGGAATGACAATGAGCAGTTCTTC

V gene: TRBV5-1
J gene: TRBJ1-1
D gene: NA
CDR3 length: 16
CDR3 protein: CASSPGGGGRGTEAFF
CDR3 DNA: TGCGCCAGCAGCCCTGGTGGGGGGGGCAGAGGGACTGAAGCTTTCTTT

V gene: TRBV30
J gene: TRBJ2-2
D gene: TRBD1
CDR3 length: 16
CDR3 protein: CAWSVQGALSTGELFF
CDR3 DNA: TGTGCCTGGAGTGTTCAGGGGGCGCTTTCCACCGGGGAGCTGTTTTTT

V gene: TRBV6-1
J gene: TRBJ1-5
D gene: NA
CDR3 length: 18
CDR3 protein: CASSEGRGRLDSNQPQHF
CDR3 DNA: TGTGCCAGCAGTGAAGGGCGCGGTAGGTTGGATAGCAATCAGCCCCAGCATTTT

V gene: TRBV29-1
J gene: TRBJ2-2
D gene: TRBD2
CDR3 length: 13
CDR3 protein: CSVGGVPRGELFF
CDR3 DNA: TGCAGCGTCGGGGGGGTTCCACGCGGGGAGCTGTTTTTT

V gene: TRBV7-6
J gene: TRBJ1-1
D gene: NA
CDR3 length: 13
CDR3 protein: CASSLATGSGAFF
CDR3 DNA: TGTGCCAGCAGCTTAGCGACGGGATCCGGAGCTTTCTTT

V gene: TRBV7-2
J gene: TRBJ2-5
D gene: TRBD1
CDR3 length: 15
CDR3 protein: CASSTRDREVETQYF
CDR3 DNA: TGTGCCAGCAGCACCCGGGACAGGGAGGTAGAGACCCAGTACTTC

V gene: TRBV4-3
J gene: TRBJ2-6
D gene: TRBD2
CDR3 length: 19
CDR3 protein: CASSQAPSGDYSGANVLTF
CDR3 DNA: TGCGCCAGCAGCCAAGCCCCTAGCGGGGACTACTCTGGGGCCAACGTCCTGACTTTC

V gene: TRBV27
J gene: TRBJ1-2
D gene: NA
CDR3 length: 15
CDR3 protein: CASSLAPGGNYGYTF
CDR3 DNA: TGTGCCAGCAGTTTGGCCCCAGGAGGTAACTATGGCTACACCTTC

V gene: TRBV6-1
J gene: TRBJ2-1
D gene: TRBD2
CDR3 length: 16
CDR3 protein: CASSGLAGGIPSEQFF
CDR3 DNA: TGTGCCAGCAGTGGGTTAGCGGGAGGGATTCCGAGTGAGCAGTTCTTC